This passage covers 18 T cell receptor beta chains from one sample sequenced in a study of neoadjuvant nivolumab and ipilimumab in lung cancer. Only in-frame clones appear in the TCRdb table, and some are missing; sequencing was by immunoSEQ multiplex PCR. The sample shows 28,000 or so clones, more than 80% of them seen only once. Sample: tumor tissue, taken after neoadjuvant nivolumab, alone or with ipilimumab, at or shortly before surgery. These receptors originate from an adult with non-small cell lung cancer.

This chain connects TRBV11-2 to TRBJ2-4; 8 nucleotides line up with TRBD2. Per the germline V gene, CDR1 is SGHAT and CDR2 is FQNNGV. J gave up 9 bases and V 7 bases, and 5 bases lay outside the gene matches. The CDR3 runs 12 residues. The CDR3 bases are TGTGCCAGCACAGACGGGAGGGGCATTCAGTACTTC. Translating gives CASTDGRGIQYF.

The rearrangement links TRBV5-1 to TRBJ2-1; possible D gene TRBD1, 7 bases. The CDR3 is 15 residues long. The ends were cut back, 1 base at V and 5 bases at J, with 13 bases in the middle. CDR1 and CDR2 from the germline V gene are SGHRS and YFSETQ. CDR3 in DNA: TGCGCCAGCAGCTTGATGGCAGGGGGGAACAATGAGCAGTTCTTC. This gives the protein CASSLMAGGNNEQFF. Drawing the rest from reference TRBV5-1 and TRBJ2-1, the complete variable domain is KAGVTQTPRYLIKTRGQQVTLSCSPISGHRSVSWYQQTPGQGLQFLFEYFSETQRNKGNFPGRFSGRQFSNSRSEMNVSTLELGDSALYLCASSLMAGGNNEQFFGPGTRLTVL.

V and J are TRBV5-1 and TRBJ2-5; D possibly matches TRBD1 or TRBD2 (5 bases each). The germline CDR1 and CDR2 sequences are SGHRS and YFSETQ. The ends were cut back, 3 bases at V and 5 bases at J, with 14 bases in the middle. The CDR3 runs 14 residues. CDR3 protein: CASSSLGTGETQYF. The CDR3 region has the DNA TGCGCCAGCAGCTCCTTAGGGACGGGGGAGACCCAGTACTTC.

The V gene is TRBV6-6, the J gene TRBJ1-2; D ambiguous. The CDR3 length is 12 residues. Trimming removed 7 bases from V and 6 bases from J, with 12 bases in between. Germline CDR1 and CDR2: MNHNY and SVGAGI (reference sequence). The CDR3: CASTSRVNGYTF. The CDR3 nucleotides are TGTGCCAGCACTTCAAGAGTGAATGGCTACACCTTC.

The gene calls are TRBV7-8 and TRBJ2-5; 11 bases align to TRBD1. The CDR3 is made up of 16 amino acids. The V segment lost 5 bases and the J segment 4 bases; nucleotides outside the gene matches: 9. Germline CDR1 SGHVS, CDR2 FQNEAQ. The CDR3 loop is CASSMGTGGFGETQYF. Here the CDR3 DNA reads TGTGCCAGCAGCATGGGGACAGGGGGTTTTGGAGAGACCCAGTACTTC.

V usage is TRBV29-1 and J usage is TRBJ1-1, with D tentatively TRBD1 (6 bases). The V end was cut by 7 bases, the J end by 2 bases, with 11 bases between. CDR1 is SQVTM and CDR2 is ANQGSEA in the germline V gene. This CDR3 contains 12 residues. The CDR3 DNA reads TGCAGCGCAGACAGGAGTAACACTGAAGCTTTCTTT. It specifies CSADRSNTEAFF.

This rearrangement joins TRBV2 to TRBJ2-3; the match to TRBD2 covers 10 bases. The CDR3 length is 14 residues. Germline CDR1 reads SNHLY; CDR2 reads FYNNEI. V shed 6 bases, J shed 4 bases, and the junction held 4 bases outside the gene matches. The CDR3, as DNA: TGTGCCAGCAGACCCGGGACTAGCGCAGATACGCAGTATTTT. The encoded protein is CASRPGTSADTQYF.

This clone was observed a handful of times. V gene TRBV7-2 combines with J gene TRBJ2-7, with 8 bases fitting TRBD2. The CDR3 loop spans 17 amino acids. Germline loops: CDR1 SGHTA, CDR2 FQGNSA. V lost 7 bases to trimming and J lost 5 bases; unmatched junction nucleotides: 19. The CDR3 is CASTPTSGGGVGDEQYF. The CDR3 DNA sequence: TGTGCCAGCACCCCCACCTCGGGGGGGGGAGTGGGGGACGAGCAGTACTTC.

J is TRBJ1-2 and V is TRBV5-5; no clear D. CDR3 size: 13 residues. CDR1 is SGHKS and CDR2 is YYEKEE in the germline V gene (reference sequence). V lost 0 bases to trimming and J lost 2 bases, with 5 bases between them. In DNA, the CDR3 is TGTGCCAGCAGCTTGGGAGGGAACTATGGCTACACCTTC. It codes for CASSLGGNYGYTF.

This clone has more than one count but fewer than ten. The V and J genes are TRBV2 and TRBJ1-2; 8 bases align to TRBD1. The CDR3 extends over 13 amino acids. CDR1 is SNHLY, CDR2 FYNNEI, per germline. The J segment lost 6 bases and the V segment lost 5 bases, leaving 5 bases of the junction unmatched. DNA for the CDR3: TGTGCCAGCAGTTCGTTACAGGGGGATGGCTACACCTTC. Translated, it gives CASSSLQGDGYTF.

This chain joins TRBV7-4 and TRBJ2-5; the D is unclear. CDR1 SGHVT and CDR2 SQSDAQ come from the germline V gene. This CDR3 region has 12 residues. Trimming stripped 4 bases from V and 1 base from J, with 4 bases between. DNA for the CDR3: TGTGCCAGCAGCTGGATCCAAGAGACCCAGTACTTC. It yields the protein CASSWIQETQYF.

A few counts support this clone. V and J are TRBV6-5 and TRBJ1-5, with D possibly being TRBD1 (5 bases). CDR1 MNHEY and CDR2 SVGAGI come from the germline V gene. This CDR3 is 15 amino acids long. V lost 5 bases and J lost 2, with 13 bases in between. The CDR3: CASSTDLGGNQPQHF. Written as DNA, the CDR3 is TGTGCCAGCAGTACCGACTTGGGGGGCAATCAGCCCCAGCATTTT.

In this sample, this clone turned up once. The chain joins TRBV7-2 to TRBJ2-1, with D possibly being TRBD2 (6 bases). The ends were cut back, 1 base at V and 12 bases at J, with 10 bases in the middle. The CDR3 sequence is 12 residues long. Germline values: CDR1 SGHTA, CDR2 FQGNSA. CDR3 loop: CASSLGASAQFF. The CDR3 coding sequence is TGTGCCAGCAGCTTAGGAGCTAGCGCGCAGTTCTTC.

The chain carries TRBV11-2 and TRBJ2-5, with unresolved D. Germline V gives CDR1 SGHAT, CDR2 FQNNGV. The V end lost 2 bases, the J end lost 3 bases, and 4 bases lay between the germline ends. The CDR3 covers 12 residues. CDR3 sequence: CASSLIEETQYF. The CDR3 region has the DNA TGTGCCAGCAGCTTAATCGAAGAGACCCAGTACTTC. Supplemented by reference TRBV11-2 and TRBJ2-5, the full variable domain reads EAGVAQSPRYKIIEKRQSVAFWCNPISGHATLYWYQQILGQGPKLLIQFQNNGVVDDSQLPKDRFSAERLKGVDSTLKIQPAKLEDSAVYLCASSLIEETQYFGPGTRLLVL.

The gene calls are TRBV5-1 and TRBJ1-1; a possible D gene is TRBD1 (6 bases). The V gene lost 1 base and the J gene lost 8 bases, with 18 bases spanning the gap. The CDR3 contains 15 residues. Germline V gives CDR1 SGHRS, CDR2 YFSETQ. The CDR3, as DNA: TGCGCCAGCAGCTTGCAGCCCCGGGACACCGAAGAAGCTTTCTTT. It translates to CASSLQPRDTEEAFF.

The chain joins TRBV7-9 to TRBJ2-5; tentative D call: TRBD2 (5 bases). V was cut by 1 base and J by 3 bases, with 15 bases left in between. CDR3 length: 16 residues. Germline V gene lookup returns CDR1 SEHNR and CDR2 FQNEAQ (reference sequence). The CDR3 nucleotides read TGTGCCAGCAGCTTAGGACCGGCAGTGCGGGAAGAGACCCAGTACTTC. This translates into CASSLGPAVREETQYF. Full variable domain (missing parts from reference TRBV7-9 and TRBJ2-5): DTGVSQNPRHKITKRGQNVTFRCDPISEHNRLYWYRQTLGQGPEFLTYFQNEAQLEKSRLLSDRFSAERPKGSFSTLEIQRTEQGDSAMYLCASSLGPAVREETQYFGPGTRLLVL.

The V gene is TRBV28, the J gene TRBJ2-7, with TRBD2 identical over 12 bases. The CDR3 is 13 amino acids. The trim removed 7 bases at V and 7 bases at J, leaving 5 bases unmatched. Germline V gene sequence: CDR1 MDHEN, CDR2 SYDVKM. The CDR3 sequence is CASMTSGREEQYF. The CDR3 bases are TGTGCCAGCATGACTAGCGGGAGAGAGGAGCAGTACTTC.

The chain recombines TRBV30 with TRBJ1-1, with D possibly matching TRBD1 (6 bases). CDR1 and CDR2 from the germline V gene are GTSNPN and SVGIG (reference sequence). Trimming took 3 bases from V and 4 from J, leaving 12 bases between them. This CDR3 has 13 residues. The CDR3, as DNA: TGTGCCTGGAGGGCGGGGGCGGGCACTGAAGCTTTCTTT. Protein: CAWRAGAGTEAFF.